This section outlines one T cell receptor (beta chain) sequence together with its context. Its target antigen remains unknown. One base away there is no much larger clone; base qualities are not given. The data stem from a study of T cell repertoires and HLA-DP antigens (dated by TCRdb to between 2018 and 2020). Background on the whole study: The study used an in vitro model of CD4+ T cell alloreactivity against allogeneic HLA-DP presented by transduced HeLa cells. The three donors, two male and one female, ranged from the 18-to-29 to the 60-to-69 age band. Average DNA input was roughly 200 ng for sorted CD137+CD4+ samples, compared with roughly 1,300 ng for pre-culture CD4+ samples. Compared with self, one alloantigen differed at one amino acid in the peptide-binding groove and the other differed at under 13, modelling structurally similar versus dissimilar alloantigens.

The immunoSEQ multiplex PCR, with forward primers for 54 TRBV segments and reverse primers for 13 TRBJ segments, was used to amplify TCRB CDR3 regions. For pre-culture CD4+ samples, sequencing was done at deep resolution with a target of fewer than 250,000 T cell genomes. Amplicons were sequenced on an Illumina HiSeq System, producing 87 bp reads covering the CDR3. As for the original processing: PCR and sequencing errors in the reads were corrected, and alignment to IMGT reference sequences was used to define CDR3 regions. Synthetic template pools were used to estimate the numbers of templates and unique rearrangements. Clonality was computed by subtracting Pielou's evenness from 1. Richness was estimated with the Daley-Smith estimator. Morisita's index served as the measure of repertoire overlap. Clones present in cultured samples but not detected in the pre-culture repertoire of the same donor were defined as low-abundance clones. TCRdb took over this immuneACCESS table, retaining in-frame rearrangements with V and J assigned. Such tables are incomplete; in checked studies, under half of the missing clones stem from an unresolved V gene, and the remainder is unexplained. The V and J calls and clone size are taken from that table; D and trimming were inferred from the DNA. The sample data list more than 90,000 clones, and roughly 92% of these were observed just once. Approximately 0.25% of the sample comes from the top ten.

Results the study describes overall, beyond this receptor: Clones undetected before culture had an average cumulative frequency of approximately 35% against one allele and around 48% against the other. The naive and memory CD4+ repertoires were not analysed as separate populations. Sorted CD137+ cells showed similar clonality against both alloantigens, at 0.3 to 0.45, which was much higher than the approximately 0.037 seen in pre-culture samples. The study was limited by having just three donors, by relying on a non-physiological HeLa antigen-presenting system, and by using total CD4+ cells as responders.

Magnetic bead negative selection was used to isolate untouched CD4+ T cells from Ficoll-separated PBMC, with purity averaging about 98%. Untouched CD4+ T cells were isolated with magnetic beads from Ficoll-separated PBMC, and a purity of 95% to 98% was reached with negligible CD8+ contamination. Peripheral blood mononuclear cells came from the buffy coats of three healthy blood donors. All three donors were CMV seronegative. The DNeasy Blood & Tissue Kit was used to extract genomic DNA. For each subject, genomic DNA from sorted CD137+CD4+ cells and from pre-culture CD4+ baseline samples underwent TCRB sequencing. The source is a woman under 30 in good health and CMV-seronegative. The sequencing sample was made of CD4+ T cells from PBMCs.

The CDR3 amino acid sequence is: CASTPGQSTDTQYF. The DNA reads as follows: TGCGCCAGTACTCCGGGACAGAGCACAGATACGCAGTATTTT. The sequence links TRBV5-1 to TRBJ2-3, with 7 middle bases fitting TRBD1. Including the terminal cysteine and phenylalanine, the CDR3 comprises 14 residues. Only the CDR3 portion is preserved as DNA: 42 bases, with reading frame beginning at the first base. Sequences SGHRS (CDR1) and YFSETQ (CDR2) are obtained from the germline V gene. Trimming accounts for 8 bases at V and 0 bases at J, while the number of junction bases matched to no gene is 6.